This entry is about one T cell receptor beta chain. The CDR3 spans 15 residues. From germline, CDR1 is SEHNR and CDR2 FQNEAQ (reference sequence). V lost 5 bases to trimming and J lost 3 bases; unmatched junction nucleotides: 8. This specimen belongs to a study of shared clonotypes between healthy human individuals. Assay: immunoSEQ multiplex PCR; the TCRdb copy retains only in-frame clones and omits some. The sample holds about 980,000 clones, around 80% seen once. The chain links TRBV7-9 to TRBJ2-7; 9 bases are shared with TRBD1. Sequencing was performed on memory CD4+ T cells sorted from blood. Stated subset: CD45RA-negative fraction. The TCR originated in a young man in good health. CDR3 coding DNA: TGTGCCAGCAGCCCGGGAGAGGGACAGGGCTACGAGCAGTACTTC. Translation gives CASSPGEGQGYEQYF.